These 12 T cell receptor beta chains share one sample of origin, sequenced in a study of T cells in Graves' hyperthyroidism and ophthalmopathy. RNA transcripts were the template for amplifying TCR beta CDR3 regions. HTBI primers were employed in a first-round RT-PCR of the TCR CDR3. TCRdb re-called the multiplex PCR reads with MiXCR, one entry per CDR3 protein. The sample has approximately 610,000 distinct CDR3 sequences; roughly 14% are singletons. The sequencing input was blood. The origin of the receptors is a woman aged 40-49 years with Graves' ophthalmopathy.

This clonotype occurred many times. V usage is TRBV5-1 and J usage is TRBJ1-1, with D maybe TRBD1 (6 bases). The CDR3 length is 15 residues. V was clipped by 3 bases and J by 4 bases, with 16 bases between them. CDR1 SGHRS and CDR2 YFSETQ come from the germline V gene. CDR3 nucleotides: TGCGCCAGCAGCTGGTTTGGGGGGGCGAGCACTGAAGCTTTCTTT. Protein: CASSWFGGASTEAFF.

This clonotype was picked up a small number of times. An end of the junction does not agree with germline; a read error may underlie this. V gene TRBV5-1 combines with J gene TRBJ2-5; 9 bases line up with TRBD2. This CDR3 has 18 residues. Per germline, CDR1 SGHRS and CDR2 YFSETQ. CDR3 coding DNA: TGCGCCAGCAGCTTCCGGCCGCGGGAGGGTTGGTACCAAGAGGCCCAGTACTTC. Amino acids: CASSFRPREGWYQEAQYF. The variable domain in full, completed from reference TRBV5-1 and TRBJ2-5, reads KAGVTQTPRYLIKTRGQQVTLSCSPISGHRSVSWYQQTPGQGLQFLFEYFSETQRNKGNFPGRFSGRQFSNSRSEMNVSTLELGDSALYLCASSFRPREGWYQEAQYFGPGTRLLVL.

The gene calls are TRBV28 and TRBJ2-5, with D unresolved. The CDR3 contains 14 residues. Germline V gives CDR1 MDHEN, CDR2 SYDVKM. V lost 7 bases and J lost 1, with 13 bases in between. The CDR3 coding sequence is TGTGCCAGCACCCCGCAAGGCCTCCAAGAGACCCAGTACTTC. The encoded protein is CASTPQGLQETQYF.

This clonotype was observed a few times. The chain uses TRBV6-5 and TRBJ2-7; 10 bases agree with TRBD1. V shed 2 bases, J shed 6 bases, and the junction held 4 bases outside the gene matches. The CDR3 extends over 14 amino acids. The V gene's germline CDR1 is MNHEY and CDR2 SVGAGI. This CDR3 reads CASSYLTGGSEQYF. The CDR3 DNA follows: TGTGCCAGCAGTTACCTGACAGGGGGCAGCGAGCAGTACTTC.

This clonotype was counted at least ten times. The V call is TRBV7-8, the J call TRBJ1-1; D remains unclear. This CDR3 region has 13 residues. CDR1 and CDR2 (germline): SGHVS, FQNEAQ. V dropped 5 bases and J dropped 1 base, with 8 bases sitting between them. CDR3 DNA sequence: TGTGCCAGCAGCACTCCAGGGAACACTGAAGCTTTCTTT. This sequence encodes CASSTPGNTEAFF.

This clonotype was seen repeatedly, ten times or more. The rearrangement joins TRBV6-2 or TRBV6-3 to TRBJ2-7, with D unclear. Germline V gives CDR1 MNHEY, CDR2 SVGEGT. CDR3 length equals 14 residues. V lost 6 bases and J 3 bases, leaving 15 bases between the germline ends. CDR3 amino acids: CASRSPLGGYEQYF. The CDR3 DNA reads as TGTGCCAGCAGGTCCCCGCTTGGCGGCTACGAGCAGTACTTC.

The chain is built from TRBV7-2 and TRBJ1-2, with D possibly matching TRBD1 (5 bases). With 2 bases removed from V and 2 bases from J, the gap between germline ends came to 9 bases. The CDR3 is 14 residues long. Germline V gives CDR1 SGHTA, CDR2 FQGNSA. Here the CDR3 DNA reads TGTGCCAGCAGCTTATCAGGGCAAAACTATGGCTACACCTTC. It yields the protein CASSLSGQNYGYTF.

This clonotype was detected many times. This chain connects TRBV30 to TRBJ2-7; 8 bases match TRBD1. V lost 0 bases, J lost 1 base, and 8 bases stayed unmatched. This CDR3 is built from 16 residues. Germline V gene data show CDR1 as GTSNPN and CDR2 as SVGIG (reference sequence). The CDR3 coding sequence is TGTGCCTGGAGTGTACGTTTCGGACAGGGATCCTACGAGCAGTACTTC. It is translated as CAWSVRFGQGSYEQYF. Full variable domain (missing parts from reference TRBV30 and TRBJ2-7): SQTIHQWPATLVQPVGSPLSLECTVEGTSNPNLYWYRQAAGRGLQLLFYSVGIGQISSEVPQNLSASRPQDRQFILSSKKLLLSDSGFYLCAWSVRFGQGSYEQYFGPGTRLTVT.

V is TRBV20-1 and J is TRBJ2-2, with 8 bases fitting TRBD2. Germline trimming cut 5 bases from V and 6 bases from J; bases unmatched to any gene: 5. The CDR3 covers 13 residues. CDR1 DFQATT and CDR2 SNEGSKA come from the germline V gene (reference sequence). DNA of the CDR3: TGCAGTGCTCCAGCGGGAGAGGCCGGGGAGCTGTTTTTT. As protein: CSAPAGEAGELFF.

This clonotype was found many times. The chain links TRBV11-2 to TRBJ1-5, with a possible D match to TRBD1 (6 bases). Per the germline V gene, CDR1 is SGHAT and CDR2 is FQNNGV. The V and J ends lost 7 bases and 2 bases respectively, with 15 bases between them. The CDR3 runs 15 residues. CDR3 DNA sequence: TGTGCCAGCACCCCAGAGGGGGACGGCAATCAGCCCCAGCATTTT. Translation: CASTPEGDGNQPQHF. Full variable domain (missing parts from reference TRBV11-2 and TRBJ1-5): EAGVAQSPRYKIIEKRQSVAFWCNPISGHATLYWYQQILGQGPKLLIQFQNNGVVDDSQLPKDRFSAERLKGVDSTLKIQPAKLEDSAVYLCASTPEGDGNQPQHFGDGTRLSIL.

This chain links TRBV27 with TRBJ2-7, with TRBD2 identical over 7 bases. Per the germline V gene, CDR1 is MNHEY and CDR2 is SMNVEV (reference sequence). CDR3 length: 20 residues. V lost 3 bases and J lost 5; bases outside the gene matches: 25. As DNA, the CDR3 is TGTGCCAGCAGTTTCTCGCCTCGGTTTCAGGGTTTGACGCGGGAGAACGAGCAGTACTTC. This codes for CASSFSPRFQGLTRENEQYF.

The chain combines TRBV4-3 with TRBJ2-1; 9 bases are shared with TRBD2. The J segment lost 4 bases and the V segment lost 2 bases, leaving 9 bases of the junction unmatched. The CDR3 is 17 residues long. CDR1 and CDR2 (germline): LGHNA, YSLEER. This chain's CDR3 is CASSQLAGEAPYNEQFF. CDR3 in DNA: TGCGCCAGCAGCCAATTAGCGGGAGAAGCCCCGTACAATGAGCAGTTCTTC.